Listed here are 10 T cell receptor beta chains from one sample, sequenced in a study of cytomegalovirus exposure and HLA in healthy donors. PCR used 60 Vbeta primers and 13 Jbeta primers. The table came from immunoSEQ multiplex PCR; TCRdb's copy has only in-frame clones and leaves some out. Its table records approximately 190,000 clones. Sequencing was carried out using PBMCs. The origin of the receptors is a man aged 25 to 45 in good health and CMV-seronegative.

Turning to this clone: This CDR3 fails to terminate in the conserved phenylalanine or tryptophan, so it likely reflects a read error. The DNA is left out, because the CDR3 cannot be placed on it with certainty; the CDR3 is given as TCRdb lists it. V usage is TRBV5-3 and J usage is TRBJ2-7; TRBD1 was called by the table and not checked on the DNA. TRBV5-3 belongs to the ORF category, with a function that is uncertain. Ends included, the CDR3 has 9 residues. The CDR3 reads CARRPDGQA.

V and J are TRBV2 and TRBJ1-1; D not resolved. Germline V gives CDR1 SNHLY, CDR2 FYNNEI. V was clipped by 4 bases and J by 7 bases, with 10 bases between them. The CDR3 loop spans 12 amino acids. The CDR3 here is CASSGRVLEAFF. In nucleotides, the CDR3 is TGTGCCAGCAGTGGGCGGGTCCTTGAAGCTTTCTTT.

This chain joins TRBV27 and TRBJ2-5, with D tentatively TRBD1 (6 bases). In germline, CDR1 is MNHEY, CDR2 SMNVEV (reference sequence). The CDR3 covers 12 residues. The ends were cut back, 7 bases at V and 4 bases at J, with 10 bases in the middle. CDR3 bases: TGTGCCAGCAAGGCCAGGGGAGAGACCCAGTACTTC. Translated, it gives CASKARGETQYF.

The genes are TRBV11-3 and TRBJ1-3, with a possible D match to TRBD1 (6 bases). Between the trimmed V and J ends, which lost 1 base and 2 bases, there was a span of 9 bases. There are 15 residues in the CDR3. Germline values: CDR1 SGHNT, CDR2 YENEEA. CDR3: CASSLGQVPGNTIYF. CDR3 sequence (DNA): TGTGCCAGCAGCTTAGGACAGGTCCCTGGAAACACCATATATTTT.

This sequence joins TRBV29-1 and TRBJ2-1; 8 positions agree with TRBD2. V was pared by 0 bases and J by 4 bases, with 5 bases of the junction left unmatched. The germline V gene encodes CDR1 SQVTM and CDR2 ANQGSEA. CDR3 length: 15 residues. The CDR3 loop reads CSVEDQLAGYNEQFF. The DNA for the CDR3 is TGCAGCGTTGAAGATCAGCTAGCGGGTTACAATGAGCAGTTCTTC.

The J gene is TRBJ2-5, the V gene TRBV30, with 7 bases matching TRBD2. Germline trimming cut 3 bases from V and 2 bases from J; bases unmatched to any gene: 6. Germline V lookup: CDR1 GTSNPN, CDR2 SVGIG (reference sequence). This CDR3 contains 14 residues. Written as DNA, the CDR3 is TGTGCCTGGAGAAAGCGGGGTAGGCAAGAGACCCAGTACTTC. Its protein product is CAWRKRGRQETQYF.

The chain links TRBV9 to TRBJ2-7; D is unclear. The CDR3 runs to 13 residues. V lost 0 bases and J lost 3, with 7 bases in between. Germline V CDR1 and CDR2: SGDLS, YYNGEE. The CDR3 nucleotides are TGTGCCAGCAGCGTAGCTACGGGCTACGAGCAGTACTTC. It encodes CASSVATGYEQYF. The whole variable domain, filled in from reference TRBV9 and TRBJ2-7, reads DSGVTQTPKHLITATGQRVTLRCSPRSGDLSVYWYQQSLDQGLQFLIQYYNGEERAKGNILERFSAQQFPDLHSELNLSSLELGDSALYFCASSVATGYEQYFGPGTRLTVT.

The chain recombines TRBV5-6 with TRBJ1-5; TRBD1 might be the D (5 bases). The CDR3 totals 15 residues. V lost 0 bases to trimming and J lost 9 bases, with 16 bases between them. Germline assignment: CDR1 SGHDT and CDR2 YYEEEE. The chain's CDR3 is CASSLEGNLARPQHF. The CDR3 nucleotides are TGTGCCAGCAGCTTGGAGGGGAACCTGGCTCGGCCCCAGCATTTT.

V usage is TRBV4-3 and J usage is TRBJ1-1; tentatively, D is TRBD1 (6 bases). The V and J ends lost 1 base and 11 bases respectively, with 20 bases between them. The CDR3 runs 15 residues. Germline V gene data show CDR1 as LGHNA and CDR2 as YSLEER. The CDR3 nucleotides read TGCGCCAGCAGCCAAGTGGGGGGGGGCATTACATTTGCTTTCTTT. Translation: CASSQVGGGITFAFF.

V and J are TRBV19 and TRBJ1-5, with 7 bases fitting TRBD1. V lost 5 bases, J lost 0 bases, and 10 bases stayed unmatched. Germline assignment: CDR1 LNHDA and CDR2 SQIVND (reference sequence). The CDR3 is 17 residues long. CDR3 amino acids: CASSGGQSLYSNQPQHF. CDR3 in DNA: TGTGCCAGTAGTGGGGGACAGTCGCTATATAGCAATCAGCCCCAGCATTTT. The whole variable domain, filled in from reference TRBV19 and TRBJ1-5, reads DGGITQSPKYLFRKEGQNVTLSCEQNLNHDAMYWYRQDPGQGLRLIYYSQIVNDFQKGDIAEGYSVSREKKESFPLTVTSAQKNPTAFYLCASSGGQSLYSNQPQHFGDGTRLSIL.